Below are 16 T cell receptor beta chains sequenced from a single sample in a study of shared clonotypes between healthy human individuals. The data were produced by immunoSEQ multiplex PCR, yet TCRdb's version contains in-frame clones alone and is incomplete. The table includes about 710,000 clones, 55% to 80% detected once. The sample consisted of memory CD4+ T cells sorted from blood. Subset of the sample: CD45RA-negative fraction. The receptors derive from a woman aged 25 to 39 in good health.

The CDR3 sequence: CASSQEGKRGGGQETQYF. CDR3 bases: TGTGCCAGCAGCCAAGAGGGGAAAAGGGGAGGGGGGCAAGAGACCCAGTACTTC. The gene calls are TRBV4-2 and TRBJ2-5; D possibly corresponds to TRBD2 (7 bases). The CDR3 sequence is 18 residues long. CDR1 and CDR2 (germline): LGHNA, YNFKEQ. The ends were cut back, 0 bases at V and 2 bases at J, with 19 bases in the middle.

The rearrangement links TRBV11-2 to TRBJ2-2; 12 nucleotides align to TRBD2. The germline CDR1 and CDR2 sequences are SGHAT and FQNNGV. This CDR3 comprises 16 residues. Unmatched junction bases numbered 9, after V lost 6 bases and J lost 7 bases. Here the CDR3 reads CASRSRGTSGFGELFF. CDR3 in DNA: TGTGCCAGCAGATCCAGGGGGACTAGCGGGTTCGGGGAGCTGTTTTTT.

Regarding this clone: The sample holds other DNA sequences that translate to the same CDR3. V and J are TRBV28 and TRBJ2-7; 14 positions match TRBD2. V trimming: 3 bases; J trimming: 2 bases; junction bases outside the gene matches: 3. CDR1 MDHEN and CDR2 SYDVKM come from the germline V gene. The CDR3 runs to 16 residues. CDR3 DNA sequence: TGTGCCAGCAGTTTGGGACTAGCGGGAGTACCCTACGAGCAGTACTTC. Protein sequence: CASSLGLAGVPYEQYF.

The CDR3 protein is CASRAARSDYEQYF. The CDR3 DNA sequence: TGTGCCAGCAGAGCAGCTCGGTCGGACTACGAGCAGTACTTC. V gene TRBV2 combines with J gene TRBJ2-7; D unclear. The CDR3 contains 14 residues. From germline, CDR1 is SNHLY and CDR2 FYNNEI. V was cut by 6 bases and J by 3 bases, with 15 bases left in between.

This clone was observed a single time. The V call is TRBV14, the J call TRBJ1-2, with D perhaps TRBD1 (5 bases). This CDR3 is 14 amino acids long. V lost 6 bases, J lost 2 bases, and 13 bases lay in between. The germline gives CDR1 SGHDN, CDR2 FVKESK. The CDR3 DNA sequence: TGTGCCAGCAGTCGATCAGGGTTCAACTATGGCTACACCTTC. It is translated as CASSRSGFNYGYTF.

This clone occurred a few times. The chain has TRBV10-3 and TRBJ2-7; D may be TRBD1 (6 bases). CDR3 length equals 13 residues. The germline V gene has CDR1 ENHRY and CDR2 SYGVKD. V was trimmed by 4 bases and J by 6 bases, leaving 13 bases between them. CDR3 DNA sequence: TGTGCCATCAGTGGGCAGGGGAACGCCGAGCAGTACTTC. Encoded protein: CAISGQGNAEQYF.

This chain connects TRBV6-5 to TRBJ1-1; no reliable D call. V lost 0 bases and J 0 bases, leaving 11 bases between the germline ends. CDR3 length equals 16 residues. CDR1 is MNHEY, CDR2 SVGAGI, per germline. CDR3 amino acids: CASSYSRRGLNTEAFF. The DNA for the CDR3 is TGTGCCAGCAGTTACTCGAGACGTGGTTTGAACACTGAAGCTTTCTTT.

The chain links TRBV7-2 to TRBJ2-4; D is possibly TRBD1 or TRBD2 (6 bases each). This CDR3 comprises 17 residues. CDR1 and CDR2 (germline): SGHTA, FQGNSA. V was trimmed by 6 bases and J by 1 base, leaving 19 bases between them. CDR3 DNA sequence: TGTGCCAGCAGTCTTAGGTCCGGGGGCCAGGCCAAAAACATTCAGTACTTC. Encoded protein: CASSLRSGGQAKNIQYF.

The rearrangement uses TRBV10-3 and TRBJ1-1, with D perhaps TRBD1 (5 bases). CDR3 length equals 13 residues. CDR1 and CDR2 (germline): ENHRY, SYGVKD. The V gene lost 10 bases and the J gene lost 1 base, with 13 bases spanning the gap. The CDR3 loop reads CATEGTENTEAFF. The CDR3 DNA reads TGTGCCACCGAGGGGACGGAGAACACTGAAGCTTTCTTT.

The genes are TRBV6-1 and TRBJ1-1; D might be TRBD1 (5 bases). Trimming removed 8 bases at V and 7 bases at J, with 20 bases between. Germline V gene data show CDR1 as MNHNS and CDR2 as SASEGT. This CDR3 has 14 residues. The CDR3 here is CASSSAAGTDEAFF. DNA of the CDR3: TGTGCCAGCTCAAGCGCCGCAGGGACGGATGAAGCTTTCTTT.

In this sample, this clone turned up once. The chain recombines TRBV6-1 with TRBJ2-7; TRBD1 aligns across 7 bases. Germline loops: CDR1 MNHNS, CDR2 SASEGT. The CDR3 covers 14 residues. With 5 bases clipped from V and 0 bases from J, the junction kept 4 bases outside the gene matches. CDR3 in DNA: TGTGCCAGCAGTTTGACAGGGATCTCCTACGAGCAGTACTTC. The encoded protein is CASSLTGISYEQYF.

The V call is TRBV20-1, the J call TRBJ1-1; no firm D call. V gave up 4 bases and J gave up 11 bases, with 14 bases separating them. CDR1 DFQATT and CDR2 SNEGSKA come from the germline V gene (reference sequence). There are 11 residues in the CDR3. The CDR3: CSATESSGAFF. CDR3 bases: TGCAGTGCTACCGAGTCGTCGGGGGCTTTCTTT.

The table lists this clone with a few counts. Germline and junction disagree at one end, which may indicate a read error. CDR3 amino acids: CASSLDVRTNDF. The CDR3, as DNA: TGTGCCAGCAGCTTAGATGTCCGGACAAATGATTTT. The V call is TRBV11-2, the J call TRBJ1-3, with a weak D call TRBD1 (5 bases). The germline CDR1 and CDR2 sequences are SGHAT and FQNNGV. This CDR3 has 12 residues.

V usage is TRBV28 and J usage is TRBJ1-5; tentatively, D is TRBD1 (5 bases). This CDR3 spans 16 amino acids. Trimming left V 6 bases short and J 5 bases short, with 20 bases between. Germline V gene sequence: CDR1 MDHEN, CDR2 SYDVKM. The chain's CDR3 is CASRRFSGTAYQPQHF. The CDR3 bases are TGTGCCAGCAGAAGGTTTAGCGGGACGGCCTATCAGCCCCAGCATTTT.

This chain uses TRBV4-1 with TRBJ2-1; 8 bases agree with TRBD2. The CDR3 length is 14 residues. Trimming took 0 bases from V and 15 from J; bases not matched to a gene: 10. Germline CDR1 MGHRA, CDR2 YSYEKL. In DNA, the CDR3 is TGCGCCAGCAGCCAAGATTTAGACGGGACTAGGGTGTTCTTC. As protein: CASSQDLDGTRVFF.

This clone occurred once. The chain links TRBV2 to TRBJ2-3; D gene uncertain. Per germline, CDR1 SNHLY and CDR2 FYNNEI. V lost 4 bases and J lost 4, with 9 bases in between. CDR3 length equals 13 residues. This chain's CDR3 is CASSASLADTQYF. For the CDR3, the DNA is TGTGCCAGCAGTGCCAGCCTCGCAGATACGCAGTATTTT.